This T cell receptor beta chain comes out of a study of blood T cell repertoires in COVID-19. Produced via immunoSEQ multiplex PCR; TCRdb's table is partial and in-frame only. The sample yields about 110,000 clones, about 85% seen once. The V end lost 6 bases, the J end lost 0 bases, and 6 bases lay between the germline ends. Germline V lookup: CDR1 MDHEN, CDR2 SYDVKM. This CDR3 is 13 amino acids long. The chain couples TRBV28 to TRBJ2-4; a possible D gene is TRBD1 (5 bases). The receptor was derived from a man aged 45 to 65 with acute or convalescent COVID-19. The sequenced sample was peripheral blood. CDR3 DNA sequence: TGTGCCAGCAGAGGACAAGCCAAAAACATTCAGTACTTC. Translation: CASRGQAKNIQYF.